This T cell receptor beta chain was recovered during a study of blood T cell repertoires in COVID-19. V gave up 7 bases and J gave up 0 bases; unmatched junction bases: 7. The CDR3 length is 17 residues. CDR1 is MDHEN, CDR2 SYDVKM, per germline. In the study's own analysis: Amplified reference gene primers provided the basis for estimating nucleated cell counts. The protocol was immunoSEQ multiplex PCR, while the TCRdb copy is restricted to in-frame clones and leaves out a portion. V, J and clone size are taken as reported in that table, and D and trimming were inferred from the DNA itself. Of about 150,000 clones listed, approximately 83% are singletons.

The receptor was derived from a woman aged 55-69 years with COVID-19, enrolled during active disease. This chain links TRBV28 with TRBJ2-6; TRBD1 aligns across 9 bases. Sequences were obtained from peripheral blood. The DNA for the CDR3 is TGTGCCAGCAATTCCGGGACAGGGATCTCTGGGGCCAACGTCCTGACTTTC. This translates into CASNSGTGISGANVLTF.